Shown below are 27 T cell receptor beta chains from a single sample sequenced in a study of OX40 agonist ivuxolimab in advanced cancers. The assay was immunoSEQ multiplex PCR, and TCRdb's table has in-frame clones only and misses some. The data contain 20,000 to 25,000 clones, approximately 81% of them singletons. The sample consisted of CD4+ or CD8+ T cells sorted from blood, taken in a trial of the OX40 agonist ivuxolimab. The receptors here all came from an adult with an advanced solid tumor such as melanoma, head and neck, liver or kidney cancer.

The V and J genes are TRBV27 and TRBJ2-1; D is uncertain. CDR1 MNHEY and CDR2 SMNVEV come from the germline V gene (reference sequence). The CDR3 spans 13 residues. Trimming took 2 bases from V and 7 from J, leaving 9 bases between them. In nucleotides, the CDR3 is TGTGCCAGCAGTTTAGTCGTCCGGAATGAGCAGTTCTTC. Residues: CASSLVVRNEQFF.

The chain uses TRBV25-1 and TRBJ1-4; D perhaps matches TRBD1 (5 bases). The V end lost 3 bases, the J end lost 6 bases, and 17 bases lay between the germline ends. CDR3 length: 16 amino acids. CDR1 is MGHDK and CDR2 is SYGVNS in the germline V gene. The CDR3 DNA follows: TGTGCCAGCAGTGAGGTGGGGCAGGTCGGGGATGAAAAACTGTTTTTT. It yields the protein CASSEVGQVGDEKLFF.

In its sample, this clone was seen once. CDR3 DNA: TGCGCCAGCAGCCAAGTACTTTCTTCGGGGGTCCCTTTGGGTGAGCAGTACTTC. It is translated as CASSQVLSSGVPLGEQYF. V and J are TRBV4-1 and TRBJ2-7; tentative D call: TRBD2 (6 bases). Germline V gene sequence: CDR1 MGHRA, CDR2 YSYEKL. V lost 1 base, J lost 7 bases, and 26 bases lay in between. The CDR3 loop spans 18 amino acids.

The rearrangement links TRBV27 to TRBJ2-7; 8 bases are a match to TRBD1. Germline V lookup: CDR1 MNHEY, CDR2 SMNVEV (reference sequence). The CDR3 consists of 13 residues. With V trimmed by 6 bases and J by 4 bases, 5 bases remained unmatched. In DNA form, the CDR3 reads TGTGCCAGCAGGACAGGGGTAAAGTACGAGCAGTACTTC. Residues: CASRTGVKYEQYF.

The chain recombines TRBV28 with TRBJ1-1, with D possibly matching TRBD1 (6 bases). Deletions cut 7 bases from V and 4 bases from J, with 16 bases between. The CDR3 spans 14 residues. The germline gives CDR1 MDHEN, CDR2 SYDVKM. The CDR3 DNA sequence: TGTGCCAGCACCCGAGTGGGGGCGGGCACTGAAGCTTTCTTT. This sequence encodes CASTRVGAGTEAFF.

In its sample, this clone is medium-sized. The rearrangement links TRBV9 to TRBJ1-6, with D maybe TRBD1 (6 bases). The germline gives CDR1 SGDLS, CDR2 YYNGEE. V shed 3 bases and J shed 5 bases, with 15 bases lying between them. The CDR3 extends over 16 amino acids. CDR3 residues: CASSEPEGVDNSPLHF. DNA for the CDR3: TGTGCCAGCAGCGAACCCGAGGGGGTGGATAATTCACCCCTCCACTTT.

This clone has just a few counts. The chain employs TRBV7-9 and TRBJ2-7, with a tentative D call TRBD2 (6 bases). Trimming shortened V by 5 bases and J by 0 bases, and 14 bases separated the two germline ends. CDR1 is SEHNR, CDR2 FQNEAQ, per germline (reference sequence). CDR3 length: 15 residues. The CDR3 here is CASSPEDGSSYEQYF. The CDR3 DNA sequence: TGTGCCAGCAGCCCAGAGGACGGGAGCTCCTACGAGCAGTACTTC.

The J gene is TRBJ2-5, the V gene TRBV9, with 8 bases aligning to TRBD2. The CDR3 has 14 amino acids. Germline V lookup: CDR1 SGDLS, CDR2 YYNGEE. V shed 3 bases, J shed 4 bases, and the junction held 5 bases outside the gene matches. DNA for the CDR3: TGTGCCAGCAGCGATAACCGGGGGGGAGAGACCCAGTACTTC. Protein sequence: CASSDNRGGETQYF.

This CDR3 reads CASSPSGSNYEQFF. CDR3 coding DNA: TGTGCCAGCAGCCCTAGCGGGAGTAACTATGAGCAGTTCTTC. The chain couples TRBV27 to TRBJ2-1; 10 bases line up with TRBD2. This CDR3 comprises 14 residues. Losses at the gene ends were 6 bases for V and 8 bases for J; bases not matched to a gene: 7. Germline assignment: CDR1 MNHEY and CDR2 SMNVEV (reference sequence).

The rearrangement uses TRBV15 and TRBJ1-5; D is undetermined. This CDR3 contains 13 residues. The V end lost 4 bases, the J end lost 5 bases, and 9 bases lay between the germline ends. CDR1 and CDR2 from the germline V gene are LNHNV and YYDKDF (reference sequence). CDR3 residues: CATSTLRDQPQHF. CDR3 nucleotide sequence: TGTGCCACCAGCACCCTGAGGGATCAGCCCCAGCATTTT.

The chain uses TRBV14 and TRBJ2-2; D is unclear. Germline assignment: CDR1 SGHDN and CDR2 FVKESK. V lost 0 bases and J 6 bases, leaving 8 bases between the germline ends. The CDR3 sequence is 14 residues long. The CDR3 here is CASSQDLPPGELFF. The DNA for the CDR3 is TGTGCCAGCAGCCAAGATTTGCCCCCCGGGGAGCTGTTTTTT.

The rearrangement joins TRBV2 to TRBJ1-2; D is uncertain. V lost 2 bases to trimming and J lost 2 bases, with 6 bases between them. The germline CDR1 and CDR2 sequences are SNHLY and FYNNEI. The CDR3 extends over 13 amino acids. The CDR3 DNA follows: TGTGCCAGCAGTGAAACCGAAAACTATGGCTACACCTTC. Translation gives CASSETENYGYTF.

The count of this clone is one. The rearrangement uses TRBV7-2 and TRBJ1-1, with D tentatively TRBD1 (5 bases). With 8 bases removed from V and 11 bases from J, the gap between germline ends came to 21 bases. Germline loops: CDR1 SGHTA, CDR2 FQGNSA. The CDR3 contains 13 residues. The CDR3 spells CASPQGESEGAFF. In DNA form, the CDR3 reads TGTGCCAGCCCGCAAGGGGAGTCGGAGGGGGCTTTCTTT.

The chain has TRBV6-5 and TRBJ2-7; 8 positions match TRBD1. The V gene end was trimmed by 7 bases and the J gene end by 4 bases; junction bases not matched to a gene: 9. This CDR3 has 14 amino acids. Germline assignment: CDR1 MNHEY and CDR2 SVGAGI. CDR3 sequence (DNA): TGTGCCAGCATCCGGAGACAGGGGATGTACGAGCAGTACTTC. Its protein is CASIRRQGMYEQYF.

This clone appeared a single time. The chain employs TRBV11-3 and TRBJ2-7, with D possibly matching TRBD1 (5 bases). Germline loops: CDR1 SGHNT, CDR2 YENEEA. The V gene lost 5 bases and the J gene lost 3 bases, with 11 bases spanning the gap. The CDR3 has 13 amino acids. The DNA of the CDR3 is TGTGCCAGCAGCCTCGGACAACTCTACGAGCAGTACTTC. Translated, it gives CASSLGQLYEQYF.

J is TRBJ2-1 and V is TRBV9; D may be TRBD1 or TRBD2 (5 bases each). The CDR3 has 15 amino acids. Deletions cut 4 bases from V and 8 bases from J, with 19 bases between. Germline V gene sequence: CDR1 SGDLS, CDR2 YYNGEE. This chain's CDR3 is CASSLAGTAGYEQFF. In nucleotides, the CDR3 is TGTGCCAGCAGCCTGGCCGGGACCGCGGGCTATGAGCAGTTCTTC. The full variable domain, completed using reference TRBV9 and TRBJ2-1, is DSGVTQTPKHLITATGQRVTLRCSPRSGDLSVYWYQQSLDQGLQFLIQYYNGEERAKGNILERFSAQQFPDLHSELNLSSLELGDSALYFCASSLAGTAGYEQFFGPGTRLTVL.

This clone appeared once. This sequence joins TRBV29-1 and TRBJ2-1; 7 nucleotides line up with TRBD2. Unmatched junction bases numbered 1, after V lost 7 bases and J lost 7 bases. Germline loops: CDR1 SQVTM, CDR2 ANQGSEA. The CDR3 length is 10 residues. The CDR3 loop reads CSGGGNEQFF. The CDR3 DNA follows: TGCAGCGGGGGGGGGAATGAGCAGTTCTTC.

This clone was counted once. The chain employs TRBV6-5 and TRBJ1-5; D is undetermined. There are 15 residues in the CDR3. V gave up 2 bases and J gave up 2 bases, with 10 bases separating them. CDR1 is MNHEY, CDR2 SVGAGI, per germline. The chain's CDR3 is CASSYPRFGNQPQHF. Written as DNA, the CDR3 is TGTGCCAGCAGTTACCCGCGATTTGGCAATCAGCCCCAGCATTTT.

V and J are TRBV5-1 and TRBJ2-7, with unresolved D. The CDR3 loop spans 13 amino acids. V gave up 0 bases and J gave up 4 bases, with 8 bases separating them. Germline loops: CDR1 SGHRS, CDR2 YFSETQ. The CDR3 loop is CASSLVAGYEQYF. In DNA, the CDR3 is TGCGCCAGCAGCTTGGTAGCCGGATACGAGCAGTACTTC.

The sample holds a few counts of this clone. J is TRBJ2-3 and V is TRBV9, with 7 nucleotides matching TRBD2. Trimming took 1 base from V and 4 from J; bases not matched to a gene: 9. The germline CDR1 and CDR2 sequences are SGDLS and YYNGEE. This CDR3 comprises 16 residues. In nucleotides, the CDR3 is TGTGCCAGCAGCGTAAGCGGGGCGGCCGCCTCAGATACGCAGTATTTT. The encoded protein is CASSVSGAAASDTQYF.

The gene calls are TRBV28 and TRBJ2-7; 8 bases fit TRBD2. The CDR3 sequence is 14 residues long. J lost 7 bases, V lost 3 bases, and 8 bases had no gene match. CDR1 MDHEN and CDR2 SYDVKM come from the germline V gene. The CDR3 DNA sequence: TGTGCCAGCAGTTTCGCGGGGGGCCCCGGGGAGCAGTACTTC. Protein sequence: CASSFAGGPGEQYF.

This chain uses TRBV19 with TRBJ2-3; weak D call: TRBD2 (5 bases). Trimming stripped 3 bases from V and 10 bases from J, with 14 bases between. The CDR3 sequence is 13 residues long. Germline-derived CDR1 and CDR2 are LNHDA and SQIVND (reference sequence). Here the CDR3 DNA reads TGTGCCAGTAGTATTGGAGCGGCGGGCGCGCAGTATTTT. This codes for CASSIGAAGAQYF.

In nucleotides, the CDR3 is TGTGCCAGCAGCTTAGGGCCTTGGAGAATGGGAACAGATACGCAGTATTTT. Amino acid sequence: CASSLGPWRMGTDTQYF. The rearrangement joins TRBV11-2 to TRBJ2-3, with D unresolved. V lost 1 base, J lost 3 bases, and 17 bases lay in between. CDR1 is SGHAT, CDR2 FQNNGV, per germline. The CDR3 runs to 17 residues.

This chain joins TRBV6-1 and TRBJ1-2; D is ambiguous. V dropped 1 base and J dropped 4 bases, with 19 bases sitting between them. The CDR3 contains 17 residues. The germline V gene has CDR1 MNHNS and CDR2 SASEGT. This CDR3 reads CASSEGQSAGTIYGYTF. CDR3 DNA: TGTGCCAGCAGTGAAGGCCAGTCAGCAGGCACAATCTATGGCTACACCTTC.

This chain joins TRBV5-6 and TRBJ1-1; 7 bases are shared with TRBD1. J gave up 6 bases and V 2 bases, and 1 base lay outside the gene matches. CDR1 and CDR2 from the germline V gene are SGHDT and YYEEEE. The CDR3 sequence is 12 residues long. CDR3 residues: CASSLGQAEAFF. CDR3 sequence (DNA): TGTGCCAGCAGCTTAGGACAGGCTGAAGCTTTCTTT.

This clone has a single count. The CDR3 spells CASSRPLEAFF. Written as DNA, the CDR3 is TGTGCCAGCAGCCGACCCCTTGAAGCTTTCTTT. J is TRBJ1-1 and V is TRBV28; D gene uncertain. The CDR3 is made up of 11 amino acids. Germline loops: CDR1 MDHEN, CDR2 SYDVKM. V was shortened by 6 bases and J by 7 bases, with 9 bases between the two germline ends.

In its sample, this clone ranks as medium-sized (0.01 to 0.1%). V is TRBV7-8 and J is TRBJ2-7; D is possibly TRBD1 (6 bases). Germline CDR1 reads SGHVS; CDR2 reads FQNEAQ. Trimming pared 0 bases from V and 6 bases from J, leaving 9 bases between. The CDR3 contains 13 residues. The CDR3 here is CASSLAAGAEQYF. The CDR3 region has the DNA TGTGCCAGCAGCTTAGCGGCAGGGGCCGAGCAGTACTTC.